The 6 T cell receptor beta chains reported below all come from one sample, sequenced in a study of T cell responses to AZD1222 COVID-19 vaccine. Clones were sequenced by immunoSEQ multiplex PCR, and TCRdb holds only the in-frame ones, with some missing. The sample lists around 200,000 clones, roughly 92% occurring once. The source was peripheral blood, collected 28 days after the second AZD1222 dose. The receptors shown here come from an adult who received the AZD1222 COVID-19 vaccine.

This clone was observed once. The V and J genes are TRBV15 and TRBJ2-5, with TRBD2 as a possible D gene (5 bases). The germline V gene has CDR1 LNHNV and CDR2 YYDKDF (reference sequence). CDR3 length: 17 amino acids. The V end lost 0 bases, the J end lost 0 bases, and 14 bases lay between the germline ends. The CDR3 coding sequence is TGTGCCACCAGCAGAGACGAAGGGAGAGTATACCAAGAGACCCAGTACTTC. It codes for CATSRDEGRVYQETQYF.

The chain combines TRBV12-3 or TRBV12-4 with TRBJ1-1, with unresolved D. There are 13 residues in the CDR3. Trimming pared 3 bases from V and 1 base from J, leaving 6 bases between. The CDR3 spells CASSFTWNTEAFF. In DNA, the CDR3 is TGTGCCAGCAGTTTTACTTGGAACACTGAAGCTTTCTTT.

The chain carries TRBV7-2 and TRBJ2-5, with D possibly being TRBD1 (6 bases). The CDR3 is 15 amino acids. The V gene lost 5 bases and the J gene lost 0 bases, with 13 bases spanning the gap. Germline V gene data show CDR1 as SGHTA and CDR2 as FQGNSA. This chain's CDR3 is CASSPGAGNQETQYF. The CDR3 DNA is TGTGCCAGCAGCCCAGGGGCCGGAAACCAAGAGACCCAGTACTTC.

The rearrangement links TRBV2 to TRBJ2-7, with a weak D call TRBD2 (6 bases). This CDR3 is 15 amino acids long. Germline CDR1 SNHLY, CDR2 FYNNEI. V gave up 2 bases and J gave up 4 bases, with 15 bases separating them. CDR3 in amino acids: CASSESPGLIYEQYF. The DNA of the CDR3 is TGTGCCAGCAGTGAATCCCCGGGACTGATTTACGAGCAGTACTTC.

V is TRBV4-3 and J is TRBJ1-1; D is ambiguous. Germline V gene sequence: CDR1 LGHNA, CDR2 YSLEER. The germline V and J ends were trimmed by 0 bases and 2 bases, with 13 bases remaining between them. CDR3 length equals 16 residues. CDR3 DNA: TGCGCCAGCAGCCAAGATCCGCGAGGGCCAAACACTGAAGCTTTCTTT. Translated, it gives CASSQDPRGPNTEAFF.

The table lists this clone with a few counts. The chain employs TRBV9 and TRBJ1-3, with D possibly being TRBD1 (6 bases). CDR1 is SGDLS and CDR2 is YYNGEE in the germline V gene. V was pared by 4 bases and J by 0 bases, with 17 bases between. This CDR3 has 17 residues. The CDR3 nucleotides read TGTGCCAGCAGCTCCAGGGGTTTCTCGAGCTCTGGAAACACCATATATTTT. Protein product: CASSSRGFSSSGNTIYF.